The clone carrying this TCR beta chain came up a few times. Its antigen is not identified. CDR1 MNHNS and CDR2 SASEGT come from the germline V gene. The CDR3 loop spans 14 amino acids. Trimming pared 3 bases from V and 7 bases from J, leaving 10 bases between. The data stem from a study of T cells in Graves' hyperthyroidism and ophthalmopathy. Study outcomes and limitations: In blood, most of the thyroid clonotypes expanded above 0.001 were also present. A median roughly 6.6 months before onset, the model predicted ophthalmopathy.

Amplification of TCR beta CDR3 regions was performed using RNA transcripts as template. The HTBI primer set drove a first-round RT-PCR of the TCR CDR3. TCRdb ran MiXCR on the multiplex PCR reads and lists one entry per CDR3 protein. The table lists a few hundred thousand distinct CDR3 sequences, 16% of them singletons. Input material: blood. This receptor was taken from a woman between 40 and 55 years old with Graves' ophthalmopathy. The rearrangement uses TRBV6-1 and TRBJ1-6; D gene unclear. CDR3 in amino acids: CASSDVLGNSPLHF. The CDR3 nucleotides are TGTGCCAGCAGTGATGTTCTTGGAAATTCACCCCTCCACTTT.